This T cell receptor (beta chain) comes out of a study of T cells after yellow fever vaccination (dated 2019 in TCRdb). For context, the study as a whole: The SMART-Seq v4 Ultra Low Input RNA kit was used to prepare libraries from fractions with low cell numbers. Two healthy male donors made up the cohort, one aged 18 to 30 years and the other aged 30 to 40 years. To follow T-cell clones before and after both primary and booster YFV17D yellow fever vaccination, bulk TCR alpha and beta repertoires underwent longitudinal sequencing. Bulk PBMC replicates and cell subsets were isolated from blood drawn at multiple timepoints before and after both primary and secondary immunization. General conclusions and limits of the study: The secondary T-cell response was found to be weaker but faster than the primary response, with a peak reached on day 5 rather than on day 15. Computational filtering was required because FACS-sorted repertoires could contain abundant contaminating clonotypes from the bulk population. Because the study included only a couple of donors, the extent to which the findings can be generalized is limited. After the booster, most of the clones that had expanded following primary vaccination were detected again (around 95% of CD4 and 88% of CD8), which suggests that memory was broadly maintained. A small fraction of clonotypes showed up in both the CD4 and CD8 compartments, probably as a result of convergent recombination.

Synthesis of TCR cDNA relied on 5'RACE template switching, a step that introduced a universal primer site along with unique molecular identifiers. Priming of cDNA synthesis was performed from both the TCR alpha and TCR beta constant segments. Two PCR steps were used to amplify libraries, with sample barcodes and sequencing adapters being added in the second step. Sequencing of libraries was performed on Illumina HiSeq 2500 (2x100 bp) or NovaSeq (2x150 bp). From the authors' description of their analysis: MIGEC handled demultiplexing of reads and collapsing into UMI consensus sequences, while MiXCR performed V(D)J alignment. Clonotypes responding to the vaccine were identified with edgeR on replicate PBMC samples, with the criteria of FDR below 0.01 and a log2 fold change above 5 up to day 15. Each bulk clonotype was labeled CD4 or CD8 based on which sequenced repertoire, CD4 or CD8, contained the clonotype at higher abundance. The raw public reads went through TCRdb reprocessing: fastp at Q25, MiXCR clone calling, in-frame beta chains kept. Under each unique CDR3 protein, matching rows form one entry showing the most common genes and DNA. The V and J calls were determined by TCRdb, not by the authors. The sample includes approximately 300,000 distinct CDR3 sequences, with around 6.8% observed a single time. Around 17% of the sample lies in the top ten.

Interpreted using the paper, the treatment or condition label stands for: live attenuated yellow fever vaccine strain. At every blood-draw timepoint, two biological replicates of bulk PBMCs were collected. PBMCs were isolated from peripheral blood using a standard Ficoll-Paque protocol. TriZol was used to extract RNA from bulk PBMCs, from CD4 and CD8 fractions, and from dextramer-positive and dextramer-negative fractions. This clonotype has only a few counts. The clone's antigen remains unknown. Base qualities are not provided; no much larger clone lies one nucleotide away. The CDR3 measures 12 amino acids from cysteine to phenylalanine. Only CDR3 DNA is held: 36 bases, read in frame from base 1. For CDR1 and CDR2, the germline V gene lists MNHEY and SVGAGI. The germline ends are 8 bases apart after V is trimmed by 8 bases and J by 4 bases.

The chain is assembled from TRBV6-5 and TRBJ1-4, with an unclear D gene assignment. The source is a man younger than 35 who received the YFV17D yellow fever vaccine. The sequencing used PBMCs, collected around 45 days after the first yellow fever vaccination. The CDR3 corresponds to CASRSSNEKLFF. The DNA is as follows: TGTGCCAGCCGGTCTAGTAATGAAAAACTGTTTTTT.